This T cell receptor (beta chain) was documented in a study of OX40 agonist ivuxolimab in advanced cancers. At the level of the study: Patients were dosed with the agonistic anti-OX40 (CD134) antibody ivuxolimab. Head and neck, renal cell, melanoma or hepatocellular carcinoma were the cancers that dose-escalation patients had. Study-wide results and caveats: The authors did not determine the antigen specificity of the expanded peripheral T cells. In the 0.1 to 3.0 mg/kg range, CD4+ and CD8+ blood T cells had expanded clonally by week 6.

The count of this clone is one. Its specificity is unknown. Here immunoSEQ multiplex PCR was the method, and the copy in TCRdb shows in-frame clones only, minus some. The data contain around 41,000 clones, more than 70% of them singletons. Germline V gives CDR1 ENHRY, CDR2 SYGVKD. V was clipped by 2 bases and J by 3 bases, with 8 bases between them. There are 14 residues in the CDR3. The chain is built from TRBV10-3 and TRBJ1-3; TRBD1 is a possible D gene (5 bases). The source was CD4+ or CD8+ T cells sorted from blood, collected in a trial of the OX40 agonist ivuxolimab. The TCR was taken from an adult with an advanced solid tumor such as melanoma, head and neck, liver or kidney cancer. In nucleotides, the CDR3 is TGTGCCATCAGTGAGCCCCAGGGTGGAAACACCATATATTTT. Protein: CAISEPQGGNTIYF.